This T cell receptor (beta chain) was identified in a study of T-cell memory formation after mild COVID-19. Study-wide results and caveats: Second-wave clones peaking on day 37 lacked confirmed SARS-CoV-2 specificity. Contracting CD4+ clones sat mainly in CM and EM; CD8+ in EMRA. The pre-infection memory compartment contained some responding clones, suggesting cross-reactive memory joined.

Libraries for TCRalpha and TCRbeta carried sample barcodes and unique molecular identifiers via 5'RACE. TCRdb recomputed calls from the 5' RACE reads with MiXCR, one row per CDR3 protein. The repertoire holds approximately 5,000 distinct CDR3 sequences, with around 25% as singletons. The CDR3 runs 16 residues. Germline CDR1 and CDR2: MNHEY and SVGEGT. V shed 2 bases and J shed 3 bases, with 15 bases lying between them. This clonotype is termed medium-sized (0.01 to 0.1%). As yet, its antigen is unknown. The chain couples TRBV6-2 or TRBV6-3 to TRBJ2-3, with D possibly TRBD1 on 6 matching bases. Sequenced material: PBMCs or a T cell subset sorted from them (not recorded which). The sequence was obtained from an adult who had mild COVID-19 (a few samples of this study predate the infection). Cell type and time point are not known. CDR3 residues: CASSYTPGDGTDTQYF. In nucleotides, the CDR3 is TGTGCCAGCAGTTACACCCCAGGGGACGGAACAGATACGCAGTATTTT.